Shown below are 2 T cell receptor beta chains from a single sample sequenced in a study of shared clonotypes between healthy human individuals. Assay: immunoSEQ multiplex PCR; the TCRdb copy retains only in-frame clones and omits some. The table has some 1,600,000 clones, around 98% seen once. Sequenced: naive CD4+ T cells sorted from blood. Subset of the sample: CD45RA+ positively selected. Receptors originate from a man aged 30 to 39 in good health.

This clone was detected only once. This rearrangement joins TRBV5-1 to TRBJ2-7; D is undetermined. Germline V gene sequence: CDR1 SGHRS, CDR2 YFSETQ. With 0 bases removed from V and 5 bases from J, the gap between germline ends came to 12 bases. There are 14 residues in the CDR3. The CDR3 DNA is TGCGCCAGCAGCTTGGTACGAGGCCTCGACGAGCAGTACTTC. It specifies CASSLVRGLDEQYF. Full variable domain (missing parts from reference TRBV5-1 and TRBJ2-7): KAGVTQTPRYLIKTRGQQVTLSCSPISGHRSVSWYQQTPGQGLQFLFEYFSETQRNKGNFPGRFSGRQFSNSRSEMNVSTLELGDSALYLCASSLVRGLDEQYFGPGTRLTVT.

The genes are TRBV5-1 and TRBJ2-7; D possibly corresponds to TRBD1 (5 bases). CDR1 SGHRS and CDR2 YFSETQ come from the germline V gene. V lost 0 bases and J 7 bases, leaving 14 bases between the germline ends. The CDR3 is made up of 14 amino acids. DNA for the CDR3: TGCGCCAGCAGCTTGGGGGCAGTTCAGGGTGAGCAGTACTTC. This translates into CASSLGAVQGEQYF.